This entry lists 6 T cell receptor beta chains sequenced from one sample in a study of shared clonotypes between healthy human individuals (TCRdb year 2020). Library construction relied on the immunoSEQ multiplex PCR assay. This immuneACCESS table, as held by TCRdb, lists in-frame sequences with V and J called but not all clones. Of the missing ones, under half trace to an unresolved V gene in checked studies; the others have no known cause. A total of around 88,000 clones appear in this sample, about 70% of them only once. Jointly, the top ten make up roughly 49% of the sample. The material sequenced was memory CD8+ T cells sorted from blood. What this sample's cell subset or site label stands for: CD45RO+ cells pooled with CCR7-negative TemRA cells. These receptors were obtained from a man aged 30 to 39 in good health.

This rearrangement joins TRBV7-3 to TRBJ2-7; tentative D call: TRBD1 (5 bases). Trimming stripped 4 bases from V and 5 bases from J, with 15 bases between. The germline gives CDR1 SGHTA, CDR2 FQGTGA. The CDR3 loop spans 14 amino acids. The CDR3 sequence: CASSSSGQADEQYF. CDR3 in DNA: TGTGCCAGCAGCTCCTCAGGGCAGGCGGACGAGCAGTACTTC.

The chain combines TRBV7-8 with TRBJ2-1; tentatively, D is TRBD2 (6 bases). V lost 6 bases and J 5 bases, leaving 17 bases between the germline ends. Germline CDR1 SGHVS, CDR2 FQNEAQ. The CDR3 is made up of 15 amino acids. Written as DNA, the CDR3 is TGTGCCAGCAGGCGGGACGCCCGTCGGGACAATGAGCAGTTCTTC. Translating it yields CASRRDARRDNEQFF.

The chain employs TRBV29-1 and TRBJ2-2; D is perhaps TRBD1 (6 bases). This CDR3 contains 16 residues. V lost 7 bases and J 0 bases, leaving 18 bases between the germline ends. Per the germline V gene, CDR1 is SQVTM and CDR2 is ANQGSEA. The CDR3 DNA follows: TGCAGCGCCCGTGACAGGTCATTAGCGAACACCGGGGAGCTGTTTTTT. Its translation is CSARDRSLANTGELFF.

The genes are TRBV2 and TRBJ2-1, with D perhaps given as TRBD1 or TRBD2 (5 bases each). The germline CDR1 and CDR2 sequences are SNHLY and FYNNEI. V lost 10 bases and J lost 3, with 19 bases in between. The CDR3 extends over 15 amino acids. In DNA, the CDR3 is TGTGCCACCTATCGGAGGCAGGGTGGCTACAATGAGCAGTTCTTC. This gives the protein CATYRRQGGYNEQFF.

As DNA, the CDR3 is TGTGCCAGCAGCTCCGGACAGGTGATAAATGAGCAGTTCTTC. The encoded protein is CASSSGQVINEQFF. The rearrangement uses TRBV5-6 and TRBJ2-1; 7 bases are a match to TRBD1. CDR3 size: 14 residues. Germline CDR1 and CDR2: SGHDT and YYEEEE. The V and J ends lost 3 bases and 7 bases, in that order; junction bases with no gene match: 7.

The V gene is TRBV6-5, the J gene TRBJ1-1, with TRBD1 matching over 7 bases. Trimming cost V 2 bases and J 5 bases; bases outside gene matches: 8. This CDR3 spans 15 amino acids. The germline CDR1 and CDR2 sequences are MNHEY and SVGAGI. The chain's CDR3 is CASSYEARGNTEAFF. The CDR3 DNA reads as TGTGCCAGCAGTTACGAGGCCAGGGGGAATACTGAAGCTTTCTTT.